The 29 T cell receptor beta chains presented below share a single source sample, sequenced in a study of cytomegalovirus exposure and HLA in healthy donors. Only in-frame clones appear in the TCRdb table, and some are missing; sequencing was by immunoSEQ multiplex PCR. This sample has fewer than 250,000 clones, with more than 75% found just once. Sequencing was carried out using PBMCs. These receptors all stem from a man between 18 and 29 years old in good health and CMV-seronegative.

This rearrangement joins TRBV30 to TRBJ1-2; D is ambiguous. The CDR3 has 13 amino acids. Trimming cost V 0 bases and J 4 bases, with 9 bases left between them. Germline V lookup: CDR1 GTSNPN, CDR2 SVGIG (reference sequence). This CDR3 is CAWSVSQIYGYTF. The CDR3 region has the DNA TGTGCCTGGAGTGTTTCCCAGATCTATGGCTACACCTTC.

This rearrangement joins TRBV5-4 to TRBJ1-1; no firm D call. The ends were cut back, 4 bases at V and 4 bases at J, with 11 bases in the middle. Germline lookup yields CDR1 SGHNT and CDR2 YYREEE (reference sequence). This CDR3 spans 13 amino acids. The CDR3 DNA reads TGTGCCAGCAGCCGGGAGTCCGCCACTGAAGCTTTCTTT. It translates to CASSRESATEAFF.

The V gene is TRBV18, the J gene TRBJ1-4, with 7 bases aligning to TRBD1. The CDR3 has 13 amino acids. J was trimmed by 8 bases and V by 6 bases; bases with no gene match: 6. The germline V gene encodes CDR1 KGHSH and CDR2 LQKENI. The CDR3 is CASSPGQREKLFF. The CDR3 bases are TGTGCCAGCTCGCCGGGACAGAGGGAAAAACTGTTTTTT.

V gene TRBV15 combines with J gene TRBJ1-5; weak D call: TRBD1 (5 bases). With 0 bases removed from V and 3 bases from J, the gap between germline ends came to 15 bases. CDR1 is LNHNV and CDR2 is YYDKDF in the germline V gene (reference sequence). CDR3 length equals 17 residues. CDR3 sequence: CATSRDLGADFNQPQHF. The CDR3 nucleotides read TGTGCCACCAGCAGAGATCTAGGGGCAGATTTCAATCAGCCCCAGCATTTT.

The V gene is TRBV27, the J gene TRBJ2-7; a possible D gene is TRBD1 (5 bases). Germline loops: CDR1 MNHEY, CDR2 SMNVEV (reference sequence). The CDR3 spans 12 residues. Trimming cost V 8 bases and J 6 bases, with 14 bases left between them. The DNA of the CDR3 is TGTGCCAGCCGTCGTAGGGGTACCGAGCAGTACTTC. Translation gives CASRRRGTEQYF.

V and J are TRBV11-2 and TRBJ2-1; TRBD2 matches at 8 bases. The CDR3 has 16 amino acids. Unmatched junction bases numbered 10, after V lost 4 bases and J lost 5 bases. Germline-derived CDR1 and CDR2 are SGHAT and FQNNGV. CDR3 region: CASSSSLAGTHNEQFF. CDR3 DNA: TGTGCCAGCAGCTCATCGTTAGCGGGAACCCACAATGAGCAGTTCTTC. Full variable domain (rest looked up from reference TRBV11-2 and TRBJ2-1): EAGVAQSPRYKIIEKRQSVAFWCNPISGHATLYWYQQILGQGPKLLIQFQNNGVVDDSQLPKDRFSAERLKGVDSTLKIQPAKLEDSAVYLCASSSSLAGTHNEQFFGPGTRLTVL.

CDR3: CAWSALSRADTQYF. The CDR3 bases are TGTGCCTGGAGTGCCCTATCTAGAGCAGATACGCAGTATTTT. The chain employs TRBV30 and TRBJ2-3; D not resolved. CDR3 length equals 14 residues. Germline CDR1 and CDR2: GTSNPN and SVGIG (reference sequence). Trimming pared 1 base from V and 4 bases from J, leaving 12 bases between.

This clone was counted only a few times. This rearrangement joins TRBV7-2 to TRBJ1-6; 9 bases agree with TRBD1. V shed 8 bases, J shed 6 bases, and the junction held 2 bases outside the gene matches. The length of the CDR3 is 13 residues. Germline V gene data show CDR1 as SGHTA and CDR2 as FQGNSA. The CDR3 nucleotides read TGTGCCAGCGGACAGGGGTTTAATTCACCCCTCCACTTT. This sequence encodes CASGQGFNSPLHF.

This clone appeared once. The V gene is TRBV11-2, the J gene TRBJ2-2; perhaps TRBD2 as D (6 bases). The CDR3 runs to 17 residues. Deletions cut 4 bases from V and 6 bases from J, with 21 bases between. From germline, CDR1 is SGHAT and CDR2 FQNNGV. The CDR3 loop is CASSSPGGAALPGELFF. CDR3 in DNA: TGTGCCAGCAGCTCGCCCGGGGGAGCGGCGCTTCCCGGGGAGCTGTTTTTT.

V is TRBV19 and J is TRBJ2-5; TRBD2 aligns across 7 bases. This CDR3 comprises 14 residues. Germline CDR1 reads LNHDA; CDR2 reads SQIVND (reference sequence). The V and J ends lost 5 bases and 3 bases, in that order; junction bases with no gene match: 6. This CDR3 is CASSLTGTKETQYF. The DNA of the CDR3 is TGTGCCAGTAGTCTGACCGGGACTAAAGAGACCCAGTACTTC.

The genes are TRBV27 and TRBJ2-3, with D hard to call. The CDR3 consists of 15 residues. V lost 5 bases, J lost 3 bases, and 15 bases lay in between. Looked up from germline, CDR1 is MNHEY and CDR2 is SMNVEV (reference sequence). The CDR3 protein is CASSLPPVSTDTQYF. Here the CDR3 DNA reads TGTGCCAGCAGTCTCCCTCCCGTTTCTACAGATACGCAGTATTTT.

This clone was detected only a few times. This chain uses TRBV14 with TRBJ2-2; D remains ambiguous. The CDR3 has 13 residues. V was trimmed by 2 bases and J by 7 bases, leaving 8 bases between them. Germline CDR1 reads SGHDN; CDR2 reads FVKESK. The CDR3 reads CASSQYFVGELFF. In nucleotides, the CDR3 is TGTGCCAGCAGCCAATATTTCGTCGGGGAGCTGTTTTTT.

The CDR3 nucleotides read TGTGCCAGCAGTTCAGGGGTGGCCTACAATGAGCAGTTCTTC. Translating gives CASSSGVAYNEQFF. The rearrangement links TRBV27 to TRBJ2-1, with TRBD1 as a possible D gene (6 bases). The germline V gene has CDR1 MNHEY and CDR2 SMNVEV (reference sequence). The V and J ends lost 4 bases and 2 bases respectively, with 9 bases between them. The CDR3 length is 14 residues.

CDR3 coding DNA: TGTGCCACAGACAGGGGGTACGAGCAGTACTTC. It specifies CATDRGYEQYF. The chain carries TRBV28 and TRBJ2-7; TRBD1 matches 9 bases. Germline V CDR1 and CDR2: MDHEN, SYDVKM. The CDR3 is 11 amino acids. J lost 4 bases, V lost 10 bases, and 2 bases had no gene match.

The chain is built from TRBV27 and TRBJ2-7; no clear D. This CDR3 has 12 residues. V was shortened by 6 bases and J by 0 bases, with 6 bases between the two germline ends. Germline CDR1 reads MNHEY; CDR2 reads SMNVEV (reference sequence). The CDR3 is CASSRSSYEQYF. The CDR3 nucleotides read TGTGCCAGCAGCCGGAGCTCCTACGAGCAGTACTTC.

In this sample, this clone turned up a few times. This sequence joins TRBV5-4 and TRBJ2-6, with D possibly matching TRBD2 (6 bases). This CDR3 spans 18 amino acids. Trimming stripped 3 bases from V and 0 bases from J, with 16 bases between. Germline V gene data show CDR1 as SGHNT and CDR2 as YYREEE (reference sequence). The CDR3 sequence: CASSSGGTTGSGANVLTF. CDR3 DNA sequence: TGTGCCAGCAGCTCTGGGGGGACCACTGGCTCTGGGGCCAACGTCCTGACTTTC.

The chain links TRBV19 to TRBJ2-5, with a tentative D call TRBD1 (5 bases). V lost 2 bases to trimming and J lost 9 bases, with 13 bases between them. This CDR3 has 13 residues. Per germline, CDR1 LNHDA and CDR2 SQIVND (reference sequence). The CDR3 DNA reads TGTGCCAGTAGTATAAGGGATTTAGGGGCCCAGTACTTC. It translates to CASSIRDLGAQYF.

This clone was seen a single time. V is TRBV5-6 and J is TRBJ1-2; D call uncertain. V gave up 3 bases and J gave up 4 bases, with 4 bases separating them. This CDR3 has 11 amino acids. Per germline, CDR1 SGHDT and CDR2 YYEEEE. The CDR3 DNA is TGTGCCAGCAGCTCAGGCTATGGCTACACCTTC. Its translation: CASSSGYGYTF.

This CDR3 reads CASSLVLAGGSNEQFF. In DNA, the CDR3 is TGTGCCAGCAGCTTAGTCCTAGCGGGAGGATCCAATGAGCAGTTCTTC. The genes are TRBV7-2 and TRBJ2-1; 11 positions match TRBD2. The trim removed 1 base at V and 6 bases at J, leaving 5 bases unmatched. The CDR3 extends over 16 amino acids. The germline CDR1 and CDR2 sequences are SGHTA and FQGNSA. The whole variable domain, remainder taken from reference TRBV7-2 and TRBJ2-1, is GAGVSQSPSNKVTEKGKDVELRCDPISGHTALYWYRQSLGQGLEFLIYFQGNSAPDKSGLPSDRFSAERTGGSVSTLTIQRTQQEDSAVYLCASSLVLAGGSNEQFFGPGTRLTVL.

The CDR3 is CASSQTATGNYGYTF. For the CDR3, the DNA is TGCGCCAGCAGCCAAACCGCGACAGGGAACTATGGCTACACCTTC. V and J are TRBV5-1 and TRBJ1-2; 7 bases are shared with TRBD1. The V and J ends lost 4 bases and 2 bases, in that order; junction bases with no gene match: 8. This CDR3 spans 15 amino acids. Looked up from germline, CDR1 is SGHRS and CDR2 is YFSETQ.

V is TRBV7-2 and J is TRBJ2-2, with a tentative D call TRBD2 (6 bases). Germline lookup yields CDR1 SGHTA and CDR2 FQGNSA. The CDR3 is 15 amino acids. V was pared by 6 bases and J by 4 bases, with 15 bases between. The chain's CDR3 is CASSWDFWGTGELFF. The DNA of the CDR3 is TGTGCCAGCAGTTGGGACTTCTGGGGCACCGGGGAGCTGTTTTTT.

The rearrangement joins TRBV6-5 to TRBJ1-1; D uncertain. The V end lost 3 bases, the J end lost 1 base, and 9 bases lay between the germline ends. Looked up from germline, CDR1 is MNHEY and CDR2 is SVGAGI. The CDR3 totals 14 residues. The CDR3 here is CASSYRLTNTEAFF. In DNA form, the CDR3 reads TGTGCCAGCAGTTATAGACTGACGAACACTGAAGCTTTCTTT.

The chain is built from TRBV7-2 and TRBJ2-1, with 9 bases identical to TRBD2. The V and J ends lost 5 bases and 2 bases, in that order; junction bases with no gene match: 13. Germline loops: CDR1 SGHTA, CDR2 FQGNSA. The CDR3 sequence is 18 residues long. CDR3 bases: TGTGCCAGCAGCCCGGTTTACGGCGCGGGAGGGCCCTACAATGAGCAGTTCTTC. Protein sequence: CASSPVYGAGGPYNEQFF. The whole variable domain, filled in from reference TRBV7-2 and TRBJ2-1, reads GAGVSQSPSNKVTEKGKDVELRCDPISGHTALYWYRQSLGQGLEFLIYFQGNSAPDKSGLPSDRFSAERTGGSVSTLTIQRTQQEDSAVYLCASSPVYGAGGPYNEQFFGPGTRLTVL.

The chain carries TRBV27 and TRBJ2-1; D remains ambiguous. Deletions cut 3 bases from V and 9 bases from J, with 12 bases between. The CDR3 sequence is 13 residues long. The germline gives CDR1 MNHEY, CDR2 SMNVEV (reference sequence). CDR3 nucleotides: TGTGCCAGCAGTTTCCCTATGATTGGTGAGCAGTTCTTC. Its protein product is CASSFPMIGEQFF.

This chain uses TRBV27 with TRBJ1-4; 7 positions match TRBD1. This CDR3 comprises 13 residues. J lost 4 bases, V lost 8 bases, and 4 bases had no gene match. In germline, CDR1 is MNHEY, CDR2 SMNVEV (reference sequence). The CDR3 DNA reads TGTGCCAGCTCGGGACAGAATAATGAAAAACTGTTTTTT. Amino acid sequence: CASSGQNNEKLFF. Variable domain in full (rest from reference TRBV27 and TRBJ1-4): EAQVTQNPRYLITVTGKKLTVTCSQNMNHEYMSWYRQDPGLGLRQIYYSMNVEVTDKGDVPEGYKVSRKEKRNFPLILESPSPNQTSLYFCASSGQNNEKLFFGSGTQLSVL.

This rearrangement joins TRBV5-1 to TRBJ2-2, with TRBD2 matching over 10 bases. Germline CDR1 is SGHRS and CDR2 is YFSETQ. J lost 3 bases, V lost 4 bases, and 6 bases had no gene match. This CDR3 has 16 residues. CDR3 amino acids: CASSPSGGADTGELFF. The CDR3 DNA sequence: TGCGCCAGCAGCCCCAGCGGGGGGGCCGACACCGGGGAGCTGTTTTTT.

This chain uses TRBV5-1 with TRBJ2-2; 7 bases fit TRBD1. CDR1 and CDR2 from the germline V gene are SGHRS and YFSETQ. The CDR3 length is 16 residues. J gave up 5 bases and V 0 bases, and 7 bases lay outside the gene matches. CDR3 sequence: CASSLATGVWTGELFF. The CDR3 DNA reads as TGCGCCAGCAGCTTGGCCACAGGGGTGTGGACCGGGGAGCTGTTTTTT.

The chain is built from TRBV15 and TRBJ2-1, with 10 bases that match TRBD2. This CDR3 region has 17 residues. Germline assignment: CDR1 LNHNV and CDR2 YYDKDF (reference sequence). Trimming at V came to 0 bases and at J to 7 bases, leaving 9 bases not matched to a gene. The CDR3 protein is CATSRDSPSGSINEQFF. The DNA of the CDR3 is TGTGCCACCAGCAGAGATTCCCCTAGCGGGAGTATTAATGAGCAGTTCTTC. Looking up the rest from reference TRBV15 and TRBJ2-1 gives the full variable domain: DAMVIQNPRYQVTQFGKPVTLSCSQTLNHNVMYWYQQKSSQAPKLLFHYYDKDFNNEADTPDNFQSRRPNTSFCFLDIRSPGLGDTAMYLCATSRDSPSGSINEQFFGPGTRLTVL.

The chain links TRBV4-1 to TRBJ2-7, with 8 bases that match TRBD1. Germline V gives CDR1 MGHRA, CDR2 YSYEKL. V dropped 1 base and J dropped 2; count of bases not matched to a gene: 4. The CDR3 is made up of 15 amino acids. CDR3 amino acids: CASSQGSTGAYEQYF. CDR3 sequence (DNA): TGCGCCAGCAGCCAAGGCTCGACAGGGGCCTACGAGCAGTACTTC.